The entry that follows covers one T cell receptor (beta chain) sequence. Germline assignment: CDR1 SNHLY and CDR2 FYNNEI. CDR3 length equals 16 residues. The source of the sample is a study of T cells expressing NK-cell markers. Overall study: It was sorted CD3+CD56-NKG2C+, CD3+CD56+NKG2C- and CD3+CD56+NKG2C+ T cells that provided the TCR beta repertoires.

Reanalyzing the 5' RACE reads, TCRdb keeps one entry per CDR3 protein, without DNA. The sample yields under 200,000 distinct CDR3 sequences, of which the top ten take up around 18%. Sequenced input: blood T cells: a sorted CD56 or NKG2C T cell subset, CD4+ or CD8+ T cells, or bulk PBMC T cells (not recorded which). The sequence derives from a woman aged 18 to 75 in good health. The chain combines TRBV2 with TRBJ2-7; TCRdb gives TRBD2 as the D gene, but with no DNA this cannot be confirmed. CDR3 loop: CASSGGTSGVFDEQYF.